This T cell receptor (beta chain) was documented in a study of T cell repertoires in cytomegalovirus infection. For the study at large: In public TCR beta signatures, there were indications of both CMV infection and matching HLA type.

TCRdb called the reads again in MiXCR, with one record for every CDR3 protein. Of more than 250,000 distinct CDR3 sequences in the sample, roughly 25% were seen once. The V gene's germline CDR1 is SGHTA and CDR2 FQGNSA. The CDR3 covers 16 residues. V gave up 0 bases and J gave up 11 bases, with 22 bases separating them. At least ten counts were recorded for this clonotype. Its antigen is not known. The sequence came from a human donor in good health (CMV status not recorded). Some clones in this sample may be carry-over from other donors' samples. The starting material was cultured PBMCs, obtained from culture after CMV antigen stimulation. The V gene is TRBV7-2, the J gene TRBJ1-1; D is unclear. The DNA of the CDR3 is TGTGCCAGCAGCTTAGCGTTTGACCTACCTCTTTGGTGGGCTTTCTTT. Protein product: CASSLAFDLPLWWAFF.